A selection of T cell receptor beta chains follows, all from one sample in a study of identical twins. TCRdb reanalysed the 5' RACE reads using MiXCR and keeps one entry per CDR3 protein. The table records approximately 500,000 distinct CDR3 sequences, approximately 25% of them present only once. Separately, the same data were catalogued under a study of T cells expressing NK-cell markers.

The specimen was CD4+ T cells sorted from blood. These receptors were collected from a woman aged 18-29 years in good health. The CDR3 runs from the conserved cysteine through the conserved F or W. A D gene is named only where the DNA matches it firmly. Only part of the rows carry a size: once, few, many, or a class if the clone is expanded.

CDR3: CATRGAMGEVWNEQFF
DNA: TGTGCCACCAGAGGGGCCATGGGGGAGGTCTGGAATGAGCAGTTCTTC
V: TRBV15
J: TRBJ2-1
D: .
size: .

CDR3: CSVEGRDRGEAFF
DNA: TGCAGCGTTGAAGGTCGGGACAGGGGTGAAGCTTTCTTT
V: TRBV29-1
J: TRBJ1-1
D: TRBD1
size: many

CDR3: CASPPGELFF
DNA: TGTGCCAGCCCCCCTGGGGAGCTGTTTTTT
V: TRBV11-2
J: TRBJ2-2
D: .
size: .

CDR3: CAISELGTGYTF
DNA: TGTGCCATCAGTGAGTTGGGAACTGGCTACACCTTC
V: TRBV10-3
J: TRBJ1-2
D: .
size: .

CDR3: CSAGGGVGGYTF
DNA: TGCAGCGCCGGCGGGGGAGTTGGCGGCTACACCTTC
V: TRBV29-1
J: TRBJ1-2
D: .
size: few

CDR3: CASSLFMAGYGYTF
DNA: TGTGCCAGCAGCTTATTCATGGCGGGCTATGGCTACACCTTC
V: TRBV7-9
J: TRBJ1-2
D: .
size: few

CDR3: CSADFSGLDTQYF
DNA: TGCAGTGCTGACTTTAGCGGCCTAGATACGCAGTATTTT
V: TRBV20-1
J: TRBJ2-3
D: .
size: .

CDR3: CASSFSWRDRNTDTQYF
DNA: TGTGCCAGCAGTTTTAGTTGGAGGGACAGAAACACAGATACGCAGTATTTT
V: TRBV12-3/TRBV12-4
J: TRBJ2-3
D: .
size: few

CDR3: CASSYSGNGETQYF
DNA: TGTGCCAGCAGTTACTCGGGGAATGGGGAGACCCAGTACTTC
V: TRBV6-5
J: TRBJ2-5
D: .
size: .

CDR3: CASKKLAGGTDTQYF
DNA: TGCGCCAGCAAAAAACTAGCGGGTGGCACAGATACGCAGTATTTT
V: TRBV5-1
J: TRBJ2-3
D: TRBD2
size: .

CDR3: CAISWGVTEQFF
DNA: TGTGCCATCAGTTGGGGTGTTACTGAGCAGTTCTTC
V: TRBV10-3
J: TRBJ2-1
D: .
size: .

CDR3: CASSWGDRAETQYF
DNA: TGCGCCAGCAGCTGGGGGGACAGGGCAGAGACCCAGTACTTC
V: TRBV5-1
J: TRBJ2-5
D: TRBD1
size: few

CDR3: CASSLGPRGTGELFF
DNA: TGTGCCAGCAGCTTAGGACCCCGCGGCACCGGGGAGCTGTTTTTT
V: TRBV11-2
J: TRBJ2-2
D: .
size: .

CDR3: CASSLVPGTGDNEQFF
DNA: TGTGCCAGCAGCTTAGTCCCCGGGACAGGGGACAATGAGCAGTTCTTC
V: TRBV7-6
J: TRBJ2-1
D: TRBD1
size: few

CDR3: CASTGGGMYNEQFF
DNA: TGTGCCAGCACGGGCGGGGGGATGTACAATGAGCAGTTCTTC
V: TRBV12-3/TRBV12-4
J: TRBJ2-1
D: TRBD2
size: .

CDR3: CASSLRAGLTTDTQYF
DNA: TGTGCCAGTAGCCTCCGAGCGGGACTCACCACAGATACGCAGTATTTT
V: TRBV19
J: TRBJ2-3
D: TRBD2
size: few

CDR3: CASSESAVSEQFF
DNA: TGCGCCAGCAGTGAGTCGGCAGTTTCCGAGCAGTTCTTC
V: TRBV10-2
J: TRBJ2-1
D: .
size: few

CDR3: CASSSGQQNEKLFF
DNA: TGTGCCAGCAGCTCGGGACAGCAGAATGAAAAACTGTTTTTT
V: TRBV5-5
J: TRBJ1-4
D: TRBD1
size: few

CDR3: CASSRSGSLLNEQFF
DNA: TGTGCCAGCAGCCGGAGCGGGAGCTTGCTCAATGAGCAGTTCTTC
V: TRBV7-6
J: TRBJ2-1
D: TRBD2
size: .

CDR3: CSGVKGNTEAFF
DNA: TGCAGCGGTGTTAAGGGGAACACTGAAGCTTTCTTT
V: TRBV29-1
J: TRBJ1-1
D: .
size: .

CDR3: CSASDYWTSGGYNEQFF
DNA: TGCAGTGCTAGCGACTATTGGACTAGCGGGGGATACAATGAGCAGTTCTTC
V: TRBV20-1
J: TRBJ2-1
D: TRBD2
size: .

CDR3: CASSFGDSSYEQYF
DNA: TGCGCCAGCAGCTTTGGAGACAGCTCCTACGAGCAGTACTTC
V: TRBV5-1
J: TRBJ2-7
D: .
size: many

CDR3: CASGGAGFPGLSTGELFF
DNA: TGCGCCAGCGGAGGAGCTGGATTCCCCGGACTTTCTACCGGGGAGCTGTTTTTT
V: TRBV5-1
J: TRBJ2-2
D: .
size: .

CDR3: CASSSGDNYEQYF
DNA: TGTGCCAGCAGCTCGGGGGACAATTACGAGCAGTACTTC
V: TRBV11-3
J: TRBJ2-7
D: .
size: .

CDR3: CASSLVRSDGDTQYF
DNA: TGCGCCAGCAGCTTGGTAAGGTCTGACGGGGATACGCAGTATTTT
V: TRBV5-1
J: TRBJ2-3
D: .
size: few

CDR3: CASSYRGTQPQHF
DNA: TGTGCCAGCAGTTACCGGGGAACCCAGCCCCAGCATTTT
V: TRBV6-2/TRBV6-3
J: TRBJ1-5
D: .
size: few

CDR3: CASSPHRAYEQYF
DNA: TGTGCCAGCAGCCCCCACAGGGCCTACGAGCAGTACTTC
V: TRBV7-2
J: TRBJ2-7
D: .
size: .

CDR3: CASSEYLVRRGVSETQYF
DNA: TGTGCCAGCAGTGAATATCTGGTTCGCAGGGGTGTCTCAGAGACCCAGTACTTC
V: TRBV25-1
J: TRBJ2-5
D: .
size: .

CDR3: CASSYSSVTNYGYTF
DNA: TGTGCCAGCAGTTACTCGTCCGTCACTAACTATGGCTACACCTTC
V: TRBV6-5
J: TRBJ1-2
D: .
size: .

CDR3: CASSPSGTVYLAKNIQYF
DNA: TGCGCCAGCAGCCCTAGCGGGACCGTATATCTAGCCAAAAACATTCAGTACTTC
V: TRBV5-1
J: TRBJ2-4
D: TRBD2
size: many